These 31 T cell receptor beta chains share one sample of origin, sequenced in a study of cytomegalovirus exposure and HLA in healthy donors. The PCR had 60 Vbeta and 13 Jbeta primers. Method: immunoSEQ multiplex PCR; TCRdb's copy keeps in-frame clones and lacks some. The sample yields 150,000 to 200,000 clones, 82% seen once. The specimen was PBMCs. The receptor set was obtained from a girl aged 10 to 17 in good health and CMV-seropositive.

The rearrangement joins TRBV6-5 to TRBJ2-4; D gene uncertain. Germline assignment: CDR1 MNHEY and CDR2 SVGAGI. Between the trimmed V and J ends, which lost 0 bases and 5 bases, there was a span of 5 bases. The CDR3 is 13 amino acids. The CDR3 bases are TGTGCCAGCAGTTACTCGACTGAAAACATTCAGTACTTC. It is translated as CASSYSTENIQYF.

The gene calls are TRBV7-2 and TRBJ2-7; the D gene is possibly TRBD2 (6 bases). CDR1 is SGHTA and CDR2 is FQGNSA in the germline V gene. Deletions cut 0 bases from V and 3 bases from J, with 15 bases between. The CDR3 has 16 amino acids. The CDR3 DNA reads TGTGCCAGCAGCTTAGCGCGGCGGGGTTCCCTCTACGAGCAGTACTTC. This sequence encodes CASSLARRGSLYEQYF.

There are a few counts of this clone. CDR3 amino acids: CAWSWGQGAWEQYF. The DNA of the CDR3 is TGTGCCTGGAGTTGGGGACAGGGGGCCTGGGAGCAGTACTTC. This chain connects TRBV30 to TRBJ2-7; TRBD1 agrees at 12 bases. V lost 2 bases to trimming and J lost 7 bases; unmatched junction nucleotides: 6. Germline V gene data show CDR1 as GTSNPN and CDR2 as SVGIG (reference sequence). This CDR3 region has 14 residues.

This chain uses TRBV6-6 with TRBJ2-1, with a tentative D call TRBD2 (6 bases). Germline loops: CDR1 MNHNY, CDR2 SVGAGI (reference sequence). Deletions cut 6 bases from V and 10 bases from J, with 22 bases between. CDR3 length equals 15 residues. The CDR3 nucleotides are TGTGCCAGCAGCCCCCCCCTCGCGGGGCTTGACGAGCAGTTCTTC. Amino acid sequence: CASSPPLAGLDEQFF.

This chain joins TRBV6-5 and TRBJ2-5; D perhaps matches TRBD2 (5 bases). The CDR3 runs 13 residues. V was trimmed by 8 bases and J by 2 bases, leaving 12 bases between them. The germline V gene has CDR1 MNHEY and CDR2 SVGAGI. CDR3 residues: CASSTPGQETQYF. Here the CDR3 DNA reads TGTGCCAGCTCCACCCCGGGACAAGAGACCCAGTACTTC.

The chain has TRBV30 and TRBJ2-7; D possibly corresponds to TRBD1 (6 bases). Germline loops: CDR1 GTSNPN, CDR2 SVGIG (reference sequence). Trimming pared 2 bases from V and 4 bases from J, leaving 12 bases between. The CDR3 runs 13 residues. The CDR3 DNA reads TGTGCCTGGAGTCAAACGACAGGTTACGAGCAGTACTTC. This gives the protein CAWSQTTGYEQYF.

The gene calls are TRBV27 and TRBJ2-7; tentative D call: TRBD1 (6 bases). The V gene lost 8 bases and the J gene lost 4 bases, with 12 bases spanning the gap. CDR3 length equals 12 residues. The germline V gene has CDR1 MNHEY and CDR2 SMNVEV (reference sequence). CDR3 nucleotide sequence: TGTGCCAGCGGGGGCAGGGGTTACGAGCAGTACTTC. Translated: CASGGRGYEQYF.

This chain uses TRBV7-9 with TRBJ2-2; 10 nucleotides align to TRBD2. Germline CDR1 SEHNR, CDR2 FQNEAQ (reference sequence). V lost 6 bases and J lost 5; bases outside the gene matches: 9. The CDR3 covers 16 residues. The CDR3 protein is CASRTPGTSATGELFF. In nucleotides, the CDR3 is TGTGCCAGCAGGACCCCCGGGACTAGCGCGACCGGGGAGCTGTTTTTT.

The rearrangement uses TRBV5-4 and TRBJ2-7; D remains ambiguous. The CDR3 is 13 amino acids. The germline V gene encodes CDR1 SGHNT and CDR2 YYREEE (reference sequence). The V end was cut by 4 bases, the J end by 7 bases, with 15 bases between. Here the CDR3 reads CASSKRIDEEQYF. In DNA form, the CDR3 reads TGTGCCAGCAGCAAGAGGATAGATGAAGAGCAGTACTTC. Looking up the rest from reference TRBV5-4 and TRBJ2-7 gives the full variable domain: ETGVTQSPTHLIKTRGQQVTLRCSSQSGHNTVSWYQQALGQGPQFIFQYYREEENGRGNFPPRFSGLQFPNYSSELNVNALELDDSALYLCASSKRIDEEQYFGPGTRLTVT.

This sequence joins TRBV27 and TRBJ2-1; D call uncertain. Germline V gene data show CDR1 as MNHEY and CDR2 as SMNVEV (reference sequence). Trimming pared 5 bases from V and 4 bases from J, leaving 9 bases between. The CDR3 spans 13 residues. The CDR3 protein is CASSPKLYNEQFF. The CDR3 nucleotides are TGTGCCAGCAGTCCGAAACTTTACAATGAGCAGTTCTTC.

This clone was recorded once. CDR3 residues: CASSERTGNTEAFF. In DNA form, the CDR3 reads TGTGCCAGCAGCGAACGGACAGGGAACACTGAAGCTTTCTTT. The chain combines TRBV9 with TRBJ1-1; 7 positions agree with TRBD1. CDR1 is SGDLS, CDR2 YYNGEE, per germline. Trimming took 3 bases from V and 1 from J; bases not matched to a gene: 3. The CDR3 is made up of 14 amino acids. The full variable domain, rest sourced from reference TRBV9 and TRBJ1-1, is DSGVTQTPKHLITATGQRVTLRCSPRSGDLSVYWYQQSLDQGLQFLIQYYNGEERAKGNILERFSAQQFPDLHSELNLSSLELGDSALYFCASSERTGNTEAFFGQGTRLTVV.

This chain connects TRBV18 to TRBJ2-2, with a weak D call TRBD1 (5 bases). V gave up 2 bases and J gave up 1 base, with 11 bases separating them. Germline loops: CDR1 KGHSH, CDR2 LQKENI. The CDR3 loop spans 16 amino acids. CDR3 in DNA: TGTGCCAGCTCACCAACAGGTCTAAAGAACACCGGGGAGCTGTTTTTT. It specifies CASSPTGLKNTGELFF.

This chain uses TRBV7-2 with TRBJ2-7; TRBD2 might be the D (6 bases). The CDR3 consists of 15 residues. Trimming took 5 bases from V and 1 from J, leaving 15 bases between them. Germline CDR1 SGHTA, CDR2 FQGNSA. CDR3 DNA sequence: TGTGCCAGCAGCCTCAGGGAAGGAGGGTCCTACGAGCAGTACTTC. Protein sequence: CASSLREGGSYEQYF.

J is TRBJ1-1 and V is TRBV11-2; TRBD1 matches 12 bases. The J segment lost 3 bases and the V segment lost 1 base, leaving 6 bases of the junction unmatched. The germline V gene has CDR1 SGHAT and CDR2 FQNNGV. The CDR3 consists of 17 residues. The CDR3 DNA is TGTGCCAGCAGCTTAGGGGGACAGGGGGCTCTTTACACTGAAGCTTTCTTT. This codes for CASSLGGQGALYTEAFF.

The J gene is TRBJ2-7, the V gene TRBV27; D might be TRBD2 (6 bases). Trimming shortened V by 5 bases and J by 5 bases, and 19 bases separated the two germline ends. The CDR3 is 15 residues long. Looked up from germline, CDR1 is MNHEY and CDR2 is SMNVEV (reference sequence). CDR3 protein: CASSAGLWAVHEQYF. In DNA form, the CDR3 reads TGTGCCAGCAGTGCGGGACTCTGGGCGGTACACGAGCAGTACTTC.

The CDR3 nucleotides read TGTGCCAGCAGCCAAGGGGACAGAAGCTCTGGGGCCAACGTCCTGACTTTC. It is translated as CASSQGDRSSGANVLTF. The chain uses TRBV7-8 and TRBJ2-6; 7 bases align to TRBD1. This CDR3 comprises 17 residues. Germline V gene lookup returns CDR1 SGHVS and CDR2 FQNEAQ. V shed 5 bases and J 0 bases; nucleotides not matched to a gene: 7.

The chain uses TRBV5-1 and TRBJ2-3; D unclear. Germline V gives CDR1 SGHRS, CDR2 YFSETQ. The CDR3 consists of 13 residues. V was cut by 4 bases and J by 6 bases, with 12 bases left in between. CDR3 in DNA: TGCGCCAGCAGCATCGGAGCCCCGGATACGCAGTATTTT. Translated: CASSIGAPDTQYF.

The DNA of the CDR3 is TGTGCCAGCAGCCAAGATCCCAGCGGGAGAGAATACACCGGGGAGCTGTTTTTT. Translated, it gives CASSQDPSGREYTGELFF. The chain joins TRBV4-2 to TRBJ2-2; 8 bases fit TRBD2. Germline values: CDR1 LGHNA, CDR2 YNFKEQ. CDR3 length: 18 amino acids. With 0 bases clipped from V and 3 bases from J, the junction kept 9 bases outside the gene matches.

The chain links TRBV28 to TRBJ1-5; D call uncertain. The CDR3 has 14 amino acids. Germline V gene data show CDR1 as MDHEN and CDR2 as SYDVKM. Trimming left V 5 bases short and J 4 bases short, with 12 bases between. Here the CDR3 DNA reads TGTGCCAGCAGTCCTAGACCCTTAAATCAGCCCCAGCATTTT. Residues: CASSPRPLNQPQHF. Using reference TRBV28 and TRBJ1-5 for the parts outside the CDR3, the full variable domain is DVKVTQSSRYLVKRTGEKVFLECVQDMDHENMFWYRQDPGLGLRLIYFSYDVKMKEKGDIPEGYSVSREKKERFSLILESASTNQTSMYLCASSPRPLNQPQHFGDGTRLSIL.

J is TRBJ1-2 and V is TRBV5-1; tentatively, D is TRBD1 (6 bases). CDR3 length equals 17 residues. In germline, CDR1 is SGHRS, CDR2 YFSETQ. Trimming left V 4 bases short and J 0 bases short, with 19 bases between. The CDR3 sequence: CASSLGYQGRANYGYTF. CDR3 bases: TGCGCCAGCAGCCTCGGGTATCAGGGGAGGGCTAACTATGGCTACACCTTC.

The genes are TRBV18 and TRBJ1-2; tentatively, D is TRBD1 (5 bases). This CDR3 comprises 13 residues. The V end was cut by 4 bases, the J end by 3 bases, with 9 bases between. CDR1 is KGHSH and CDR2 is LQKENI in the germline V gene. CDR3 nucleotides: TGTGCCAGCTCACGTGGAGGGGACTATGGCTACACCTTC. Translated: CASSRGGDYGYTF.

This clone was detected a few times. This chain uses TRBV6-1 with TRBJ1-5, with a weak D call TRBD1 (5 bases). V was cut by 5 bases and J by 4 bases, with 9 bases left in between. This CDR3 is 13 amino acids long. CDR1 is MNHNS, CDR2 SASEGT, per germline. In DNA, the CDR3 is TGTGCCAGCAGTACCGCAGGGAATCAGCCCCAGCATTTT. Translation gives CASSTAGNQPQHF.

This chain joins TRBV4-3 and TRBJ1-3, with a weak D call TRBD1 (5 bases). Germline CDR1 reads LGHNA; CDR2 reads YSLEER. The V and J ends lost 0 bases and 2 bases respectively, with 14 bases between them. The CDR3 is made up of 17 amino acids. The CDR3 sequence: CASSQDPSQGPGNTIYF. DNA of the CDR3: TGCGCCAGCAGCCAAGACCCGTCTCAGGGCCCTGGAAACACCATATATTTT.

The rearrangement links TRBV7-6 to TRBJ2-1, with D uncertain. Trimming stripped 3 bases from V and 4 bases from J, with 13 bases between. This CDR3 comprises 15 residues. The germline V gene has CDR1 SGHVS and CDR2 FNYEAQ. The CDR3 region has the DNA TGTGCCAGCAGCTTCGTCACACCACCATACAATGAGCAGTTCTTC. Protein sequence: CASSFVTPPYNEQFF.

V gene TRBV30 combines with J gene TRBJ1-1; TRBD1 matches at 9 bases. The CDR3 has 19 amino acids. Per germline, CDR1 GTSNPN and CDR2 SVGIG (reference sequence). V trimming: 4 bases; J trimming: 0 bases; junction bases outside the gene matches: 18. CDR3 coding DNA: TGTGCCTGGACCGCCCGGGGACAGGGCCACCCCTTAATGAACACTGAAGCTTTCTTT. Protein sequence: CAWTARGQGHPLMNTEAFF.

For this clone: The junction and the germline gene differ at one end; a read error may be behind it. This chain links TRBV7-9 with TRBJ1-2; D is possibly TRBD1 (5 bases). The germline V gene encodes CDR1 SEHNR and CDR2 FQNEAQ (reference sequence). The CDR3 has 16 amino acids. For the CDR3, the DNA is TGTTCCAGCAGCTTAGAGGTCCAGGGCAGCTTCTATGGCTACACCTTC. Translated, it gives CSSSLEVQGSFYGYTF.

The rearrangement joins TRBV4-2 to TRBJ1-2; D possibly corresponds to TRBD1 (6 bases). The CDR3 totals 16 residues. The V end lost 3 bases, the J end lost 6 bases, and 20 bases lay between the germline ends. Germline values: CDR1 LGHNA, CDR2 YNFKEQ. CDR3 protein: CASSHPVGTGYNGYTF. CDR3 nucleotides: TGTGCCAGCAGCCACCCGGTGGGTACAGGGTATAATGGCTACACCTTC.

This chain joins TRBV6-6 and TRBJ1-1, with D perhaps TRBD1 (5 bases). The CDR3 has 11 residues. Trimming took 6 bases from V and 12 from J, leaving 14 bases between them. Germline values: CDR1 MNHNY, CDR2 SVGAGI (reference sequence). CDR3 nucleotides: TGTGCCAGCAGCAGGGAGGGAGGAACTTTCTTT. It specifies CASSREGGTFF.

The CDR3, as DNA: TGTGCCAGCAGACTCATTAGTTACAGGGTGATGGGGGCTTTCTTT. Protein product: CASRLISYRVMGAFF. The chain has TRBV6-1 and TRBJ1-1; D might be TRBD1 (6 bases). The CDR3 loop spans 15 amino acids. CDR1 is MNHNS, CDR2 SASEGT, per germline. V was trimmed by 6 bases and J by 11 bases, leaving 25 bases between them.

The V and J genes are TRBV14 and TRBJ2-5; 12 bases map to TRBD1. This CDR3 is 16 amino acids long. Germline trimming cut 4 bases from V and 5 bases from J; bases unmatched to any gene: 8. Germline CDR1 and CDR2: SGHDN and FVKESK. The CDR3 DNA follows: TGTGCCAGCAGCCGACTCGGGACAGGGGGCAGGGAGACCCAGTACTTC. This encodes CASSRLGTGGRETQYF.

The chain is built from TRBV6-6 and TRBJ2-2; TRBD1 matches 8 bases. The germline V gene encodes CDR1 MNHNY and CDR2 SVGAGI (reference sequence). CDR3 length equals 15 residues. Trimming took 3 bases from V and 4 from J; bases not matched to a gene: 4. The CDR3 nucleotides read TGTGCCAGCAGTTATTTACAGGGGGGCACCGGGGAGCTGTTTTTT. Its protein product is CASSYLQGGTGELFF.